This record covers a single T cell receptor beta chain. Its antigen remains unknown. Germline V gives CDR1 MRHNA, CDR2 SNTAGT. This CDR3 has 16 amino acids. The junction had 12 bases not matched to a gene; V was cut back by 6 bases and J by 3 bases. The PCR had 60 Vbeta and 13 Jbeta primers. Generated by immunoSEQ multiplex PCR, the TCRdb table keeps only in-frame clones and is missing some. The sample comprises 180,000 or so clones, 75% to 80% of which are singletons, and 11% to 15% rests with the top ten. The source of the sample is a study of cytomegalovirus exposure and HLA in healthy donors. General observations from the study: What a later analysis showed was that several of the most significant clusters appeared linked to common viral pathogens.

This rearrangement joins TRBV6-4 to TRBJ1-2, with 8 bases identical to TRBD1. The TCR comes from a man aged 50 to 59 in good health and CMV-seropositive. Sequenced: PBMCs. The CDR3 region is CASRSASGGRDYGYTF. For the CDR3, the DNA is TGTGCCAGCAGATCGGCATCAGGGGGCAGGGACTATGGCTACACCTTC.